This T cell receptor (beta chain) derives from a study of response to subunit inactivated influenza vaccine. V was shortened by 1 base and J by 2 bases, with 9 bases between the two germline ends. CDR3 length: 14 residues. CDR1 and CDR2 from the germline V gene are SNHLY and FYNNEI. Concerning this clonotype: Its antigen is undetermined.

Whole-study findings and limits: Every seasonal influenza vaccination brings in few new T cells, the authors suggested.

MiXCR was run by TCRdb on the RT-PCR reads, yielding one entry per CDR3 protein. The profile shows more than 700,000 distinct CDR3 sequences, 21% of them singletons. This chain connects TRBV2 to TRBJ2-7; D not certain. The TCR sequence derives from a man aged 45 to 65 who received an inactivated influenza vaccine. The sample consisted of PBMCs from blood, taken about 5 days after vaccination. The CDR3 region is CASSEGRLPYEQYF. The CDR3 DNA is TGTGCCAGCAGTGAAGGCAGGCTTCCCTACGAGCAGTACTTC. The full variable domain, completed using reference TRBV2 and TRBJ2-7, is EPEVTQTPSHQVTQMGQEVILRCVPISNHLYFYWYRQILGQKVEFLVSFYNNEISEKSEIFDDQFSVERPDGSNFTLKIRSTKLEDSAMYFCASSEGRLPYEQYFGPGTRLTVT.